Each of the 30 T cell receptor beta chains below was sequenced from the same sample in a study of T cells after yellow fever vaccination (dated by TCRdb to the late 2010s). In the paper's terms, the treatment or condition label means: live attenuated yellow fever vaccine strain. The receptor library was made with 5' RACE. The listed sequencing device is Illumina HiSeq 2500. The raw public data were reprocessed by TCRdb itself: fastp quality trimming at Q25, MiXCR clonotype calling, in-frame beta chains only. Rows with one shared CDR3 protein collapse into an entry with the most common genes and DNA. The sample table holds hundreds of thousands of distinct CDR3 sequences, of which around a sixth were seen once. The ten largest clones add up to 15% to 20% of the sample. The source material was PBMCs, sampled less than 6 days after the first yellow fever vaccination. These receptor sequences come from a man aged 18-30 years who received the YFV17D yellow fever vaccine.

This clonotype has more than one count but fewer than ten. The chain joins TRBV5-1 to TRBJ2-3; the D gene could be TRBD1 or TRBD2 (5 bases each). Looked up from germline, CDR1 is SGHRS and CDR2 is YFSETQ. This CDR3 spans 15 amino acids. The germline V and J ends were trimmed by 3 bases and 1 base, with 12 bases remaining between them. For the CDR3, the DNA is TGCGCCAGCAGCTACTCGGGGCAGGGCACAGATACGCAGTATTTT. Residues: CASSYSGQGTDTQYF.

The CDR3 loop is CASSARQGGRTDTQYF. In nucleotides, the CDR3 is TGCGCCAGCAGCGCTCGACAGGGAGGGAGGACAGATACGCAGTATTTT. The chain uses TRBV4-3 and TRBJ2-3, with D tentatively TRBD1 or TRBD2 (7 bases each). Germline V gives CDR1 LGHNA, CDR2 YSLEER. This CDR3 has 16 amino acids. Deletions cut 5 bases from V and 3 bases from J, with 18 bases between.

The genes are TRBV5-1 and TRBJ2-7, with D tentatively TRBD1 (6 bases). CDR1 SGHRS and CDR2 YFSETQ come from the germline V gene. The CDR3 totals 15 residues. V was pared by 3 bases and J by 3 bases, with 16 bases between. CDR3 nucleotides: TGCGCCAGCAGCTCAAGGCCGGGACAAGACTACGAGCAGTACTTC. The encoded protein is CASSSRPGQDYEQYF.

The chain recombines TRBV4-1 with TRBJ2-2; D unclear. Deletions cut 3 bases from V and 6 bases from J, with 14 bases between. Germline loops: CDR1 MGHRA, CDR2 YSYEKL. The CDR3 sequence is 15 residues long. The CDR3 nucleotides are TGCGCCAGCAGCCAGGGTCCTAGTAGAGCCGGGGAGCTGTTTTTT. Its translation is CASSQGPSRAGELFF.

The CDR3 coding sequence is TGTGCCACTTCTTACGACGGAGTCTCCTACAATGAGCAGTTCTTC. Amino acids: CATSYDGVSYNEQFF. The gene calls are TRBV24-1 and TRBJ2-1; no clear D gene. The CDR3 length is 15 residues. Trimming removed 10 bases at V and 0 bases at J, with 15 bases between. The germline CDR1 and CDR2 sequences are KGHDR and SFDVKD.

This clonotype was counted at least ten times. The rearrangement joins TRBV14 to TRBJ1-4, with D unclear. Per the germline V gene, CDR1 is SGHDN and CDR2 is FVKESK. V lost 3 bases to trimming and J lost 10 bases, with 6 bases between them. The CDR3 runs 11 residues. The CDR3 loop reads CASSQGGKLFF. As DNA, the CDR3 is TGTGCCAGCAGCCAGGGCGGAAAACTGTTTTTT. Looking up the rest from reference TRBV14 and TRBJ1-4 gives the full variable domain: EAGVTQFPSHSVIEKGQTVTLRCDPISGHDNLYWYRRVMGKEIKFLLHFVKESKQDESGMPNNRFLAERTGGTYSTLKVQPAELEDSGVYFCASSQGGKLFFGSGTQLSVL.

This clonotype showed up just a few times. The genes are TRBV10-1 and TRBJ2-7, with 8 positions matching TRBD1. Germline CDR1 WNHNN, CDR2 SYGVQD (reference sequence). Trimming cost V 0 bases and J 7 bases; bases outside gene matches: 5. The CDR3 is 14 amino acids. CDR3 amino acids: CASSESQGAREQYF. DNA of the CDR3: TGCGCCAGCAGTGAGTCCCAGGGGGCAAGAGAGCAGTACTTC.

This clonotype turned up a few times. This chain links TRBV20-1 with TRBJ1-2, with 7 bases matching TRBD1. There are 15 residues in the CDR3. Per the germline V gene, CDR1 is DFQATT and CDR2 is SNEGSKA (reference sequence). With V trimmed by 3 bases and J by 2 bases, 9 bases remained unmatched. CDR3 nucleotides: TGCAGTGCTAGTACGTCGACAGGGTGGAACTATGGCTACACCTTC. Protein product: CSASTSTGWNYGYTF.

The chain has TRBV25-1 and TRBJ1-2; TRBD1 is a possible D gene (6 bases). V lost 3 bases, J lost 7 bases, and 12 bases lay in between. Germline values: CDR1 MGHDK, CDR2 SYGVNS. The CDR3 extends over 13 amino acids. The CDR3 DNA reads TGTGCCAGCAGTGAGAAACAGGGACGTGGCTACACCTTC. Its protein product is CASSEKQGRGYTF.

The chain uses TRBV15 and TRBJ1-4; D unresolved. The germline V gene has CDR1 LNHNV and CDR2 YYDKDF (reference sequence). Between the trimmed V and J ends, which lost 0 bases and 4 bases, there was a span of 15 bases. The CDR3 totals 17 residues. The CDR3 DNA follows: TGTGCCACCAGCAGAGAGGTTGCTGGCGGAGATAATGAAAAACTGTTTTTT. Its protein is CATSREVAGGDNEKLFF.

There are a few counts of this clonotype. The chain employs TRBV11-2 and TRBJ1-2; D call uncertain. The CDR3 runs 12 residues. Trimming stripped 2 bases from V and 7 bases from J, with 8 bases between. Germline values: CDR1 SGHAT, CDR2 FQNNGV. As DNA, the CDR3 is TGTGCCAGCAGCTTATTTCGGGGTGGCTACACCTTC. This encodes CASSLFRGGYTF. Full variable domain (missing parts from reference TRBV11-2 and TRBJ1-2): EAGVAQSPRYKIIEKRQSVAFWCNPISGHATLYWYQQILGQGPKLLIQFQNNGVVDDSQLPKDRFSAERLKGVDSTLKIQPAKLEDSAVYLCASSLFRGGYTFGSGTRLTVV.

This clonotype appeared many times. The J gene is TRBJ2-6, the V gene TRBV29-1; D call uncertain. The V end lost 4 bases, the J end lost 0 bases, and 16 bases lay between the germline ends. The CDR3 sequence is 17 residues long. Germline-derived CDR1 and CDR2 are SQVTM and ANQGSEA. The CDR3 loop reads CSVALGMKVSGANVLTF. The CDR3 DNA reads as TGCAGCGTTGCTTTAGGAATGAAGGTCTCTGGGGCCAACGTCCTGACTTTC.

The CDR3 nucleotides are TGCGCCAGCAGCCACAATAGCGGGGGGGCCGGGGAGACCCAGTACTTC. As protein: CASSHNSGGAGETQYF. This rearrangement joins TRBV5-1 to TRBJ2-5; 11 nucleotides line up with TRBD2. The V gene's germline CDR1 is SGHRS and CDR2 YFSETQ. V trimming: 4 bases; J trimming: 5 bases; junction bases outside the gene matches: 10. The CDR3 covers 16 residues.

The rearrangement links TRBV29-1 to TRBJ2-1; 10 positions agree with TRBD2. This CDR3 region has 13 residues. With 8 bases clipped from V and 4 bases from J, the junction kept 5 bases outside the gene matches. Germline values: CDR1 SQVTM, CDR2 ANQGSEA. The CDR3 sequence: CSSGLADYNEQFF. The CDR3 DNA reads TGCAGCTCCGGACTAGCGGATTACAATGAGCAGTTCTTC.

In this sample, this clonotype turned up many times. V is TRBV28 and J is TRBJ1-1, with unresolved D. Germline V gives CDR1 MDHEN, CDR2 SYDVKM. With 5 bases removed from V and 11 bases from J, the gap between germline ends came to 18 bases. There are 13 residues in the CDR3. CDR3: CASSPIGLGEAFF. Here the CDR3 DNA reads TGTGCCAGCAGTCCCATAGGGTTAGGCGAGGCTTTCTTT.

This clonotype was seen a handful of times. The CDR3 protein is CASSSRFLGTGANTGELFF. Written as DNA, the CDR3 is TGTGCCAGCAGTTCCCGATTCTTGGGGACAGGGGCGAACACCGGGGAGCTGTTTTTT. The genes are TRBV6-2 or TRBV6-3 and TRBJ2-2; 10 bases match TRBD1. The CDR3 is 19 residues long. Trimming cost V 4 bases and J 0 bases; bases outside gene matches: 11. Per germline, CDR1 MNHEY and CDR2 SVGEGT.

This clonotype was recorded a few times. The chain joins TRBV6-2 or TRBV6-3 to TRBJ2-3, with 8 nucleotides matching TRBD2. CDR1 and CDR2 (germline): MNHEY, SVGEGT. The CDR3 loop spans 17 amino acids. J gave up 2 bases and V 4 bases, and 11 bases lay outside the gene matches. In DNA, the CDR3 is TGTGCCAGCAGTTCCTACGAAGCGGGGGTTTTCACAGATACGCAGTATTTT. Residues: CASSSYEAGVFTDTQYF.

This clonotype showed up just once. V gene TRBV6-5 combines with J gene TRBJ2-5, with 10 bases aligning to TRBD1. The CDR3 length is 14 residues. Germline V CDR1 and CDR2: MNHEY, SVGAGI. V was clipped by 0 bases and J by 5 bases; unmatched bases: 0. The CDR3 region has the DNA TGTGCCAGCAGTTACTCGGGACAGGGGGAGACCCAGTACTTC. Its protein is CASSYSGQGETQYF.

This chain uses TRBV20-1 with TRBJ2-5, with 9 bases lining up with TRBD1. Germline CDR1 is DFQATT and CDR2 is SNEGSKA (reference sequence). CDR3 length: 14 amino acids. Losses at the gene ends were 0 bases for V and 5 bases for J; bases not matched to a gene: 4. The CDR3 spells CSARDQGTGETQYF. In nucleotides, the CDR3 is TGCAGTGCTAGAGATCAAGGGACAGGGGAGACCCAGTACTTC.

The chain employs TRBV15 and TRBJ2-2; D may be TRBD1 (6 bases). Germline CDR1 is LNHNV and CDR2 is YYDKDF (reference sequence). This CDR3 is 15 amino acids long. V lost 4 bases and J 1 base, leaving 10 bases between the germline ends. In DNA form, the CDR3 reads TGTGCCACCAGCAAGGGACAAATGAACACCGGGGAGCTGTTTTTT. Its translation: CATSKGQMNTGELFF.

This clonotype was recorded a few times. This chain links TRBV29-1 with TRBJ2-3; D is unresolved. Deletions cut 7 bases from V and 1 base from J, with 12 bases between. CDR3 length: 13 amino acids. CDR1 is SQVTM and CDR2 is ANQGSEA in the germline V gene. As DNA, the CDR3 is TGCAGCGGGAGCGTTACCCGCACAGATACGCAGTATTTT. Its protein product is CSGSVTRTDTQYF.

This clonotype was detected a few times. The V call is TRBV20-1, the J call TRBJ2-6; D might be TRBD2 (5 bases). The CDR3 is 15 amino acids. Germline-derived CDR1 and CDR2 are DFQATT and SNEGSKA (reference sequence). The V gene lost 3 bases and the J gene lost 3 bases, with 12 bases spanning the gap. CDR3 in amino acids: CSARSPGSGANVLTF. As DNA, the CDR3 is TGCAGTGCTAGGTCACCGGGGAGTGGGGCCAACGTCCTGACTTTC.

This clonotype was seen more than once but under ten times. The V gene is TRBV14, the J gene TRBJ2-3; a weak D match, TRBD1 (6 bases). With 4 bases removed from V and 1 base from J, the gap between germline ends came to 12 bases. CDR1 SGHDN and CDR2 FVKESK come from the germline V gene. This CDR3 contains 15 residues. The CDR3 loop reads CASSPRGIRTDTQYF. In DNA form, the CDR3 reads TGTGCCAGCAGCCCCAGGGGTATTCGCACAGATACGCAGTATTTT.

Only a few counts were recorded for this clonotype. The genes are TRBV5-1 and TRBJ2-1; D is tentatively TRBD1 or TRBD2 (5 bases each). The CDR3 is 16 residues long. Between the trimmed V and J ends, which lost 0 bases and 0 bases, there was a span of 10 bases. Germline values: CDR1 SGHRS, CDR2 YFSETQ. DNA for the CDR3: TGCGCCAGCAGCTTGGCCTGGGGGAGCTCCTACAATGAGCAGTTCTTC. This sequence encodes CASSLAWGSSYNEQFF. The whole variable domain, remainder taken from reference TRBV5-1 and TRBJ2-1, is KAGVTQTPRYLIKTRGQQVTLSCSPISGHRSVSWYQQTPGQGLQFLFEYFSETQRNKGNFPGRFSGRQFSNSRSEMNVSTLELGDSALYLCASSLAWGSSYNEQFFGPGTRLTVL.

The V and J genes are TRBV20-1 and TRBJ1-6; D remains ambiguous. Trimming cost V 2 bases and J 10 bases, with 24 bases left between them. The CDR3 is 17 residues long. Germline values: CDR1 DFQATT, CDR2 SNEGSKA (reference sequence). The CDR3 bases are TGCAGTGCTAGACCAAAAAAGACCGGGATAGGAGGCTCACCCCTCCACTTT. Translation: CSARPKKTGIGGSPLHF.

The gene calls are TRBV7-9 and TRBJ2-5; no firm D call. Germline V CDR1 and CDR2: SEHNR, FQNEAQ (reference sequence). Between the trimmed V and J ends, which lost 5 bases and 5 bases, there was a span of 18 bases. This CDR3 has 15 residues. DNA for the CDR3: TGTGCCAGCAGCCCCAGCCGGGCTTCACGGGAGACCCAGTACTTC. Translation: CASSPSRASRETQYF.

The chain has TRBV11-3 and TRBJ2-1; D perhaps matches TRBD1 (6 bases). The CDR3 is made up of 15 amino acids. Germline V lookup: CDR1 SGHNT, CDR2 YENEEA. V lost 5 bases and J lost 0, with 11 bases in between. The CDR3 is CASSGGSSSYNEQFF. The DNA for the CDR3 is TGTGCCAGCAGCGGGGGCAGCAGCTCCTACAATGAGCAGTTCTTC.

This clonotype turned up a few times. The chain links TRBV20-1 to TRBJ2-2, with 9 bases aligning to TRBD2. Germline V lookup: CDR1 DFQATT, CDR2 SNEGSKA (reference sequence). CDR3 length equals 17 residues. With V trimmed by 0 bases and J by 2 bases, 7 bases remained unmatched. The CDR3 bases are TGCAGTGCTAGAGATCGCGGCGGGGGGGCCAACACCGGGGAGCTGTTTTTT. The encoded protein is CSARDRGGGANTGELFF.

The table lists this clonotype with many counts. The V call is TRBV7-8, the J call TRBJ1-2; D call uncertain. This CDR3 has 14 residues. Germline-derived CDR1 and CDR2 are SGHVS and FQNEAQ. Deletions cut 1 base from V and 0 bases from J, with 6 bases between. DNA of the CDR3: TGTGCCAGCAGCTTAGGGTCAGCTAACTATGGCTACACCTTC. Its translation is CASSLGSANYGYTF.

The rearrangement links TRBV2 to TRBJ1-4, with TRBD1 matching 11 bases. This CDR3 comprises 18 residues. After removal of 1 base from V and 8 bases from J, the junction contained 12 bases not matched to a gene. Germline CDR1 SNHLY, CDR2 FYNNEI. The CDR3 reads CASSEVWTGGVDREKLFF. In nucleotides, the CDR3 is TGTGCCAGCAGTGAAGTTTGGACAGGGGGCGTCGATCGGGAAAAACTGTTTTTT.